The entry that follows covers one T cell receptor (beta chain) sequence. What it binds is not known. The method was immunoSEQ multiplex PCR; TCRdb's version includes in-frame clones alone and lacks a portion of them. There are more than 250,000 clones in the sample; about 90% occur only once, and roughly 1.2% lies in the top ten. This entry belongs to a study of cytomegalovirus exposure and HLA in healthy donors. Study-wide points: According to a subsequent analysis, TCR clusters from the first cohort were inclined to appear together in the 110 or so validation repertoires.

V gave up 6 bases and J gave up 5 bases; unmatched junction bases: 9. The CDR3 runs 14 residues. The germline CDR1 and CDR2 sequences are MNHEY and SVGAGI. The origin of this receptor is a woman in her 30s in good health and CMV-seropositive. J is TRBJ1-1 and V is TRBV6-5, with TRBD1 matching over 7 bases. Sequenced: PBMCs. CDR3 sequence: CASRPDRVGTEAFF. The CDR3 DNA reads TGTGCCAGCAGACCCGACAGGGTCGGTACTGAAGCTTTCTTT.